This T cell receptor beta chain was identified in a study of blood T cells in healthy people across ages. Regarding this clonotype: Antigen: not known.

Collection of 7.5 to 10 milliliters of peripheral blood was performed for each donor. Isolated per sample were at least 7 million PBMCs. With a J-beta primer mix and a sample-barcoded 5' primer, a second PCR ran roughly 6 to 11 cycles. TCRdb fed the 5' RACE reads into MiXCR, producing one record per CDR3 protein. The data show 1.5 million to 2 million distinct CDR3 sequences, over 25% seen once. General study findings and limits: Unknown donor CMV status possibly confounded expanded clonotype changes.

The ends were cut back, 4 bases at V and 2 bases at J, with 12 bases in the middle. The germline V gene encodes CDR1 LGHDT and CDR2 YNNKEL (reference sequence). The CDR3 runs to 14 residues. Sequenced material: blood. The origin of this receptor is a woman in her 30s in good health. This chain uses TRBV3-1 with TRBJ2-7; the D is unclear. This CDR3 reads CASSLFGRTYEQYF. The CDR3 DNA follows: TGTGCCAGCAGCCTTTTCGGCAGAACCTACGAGCAGTACTTC.